The 10 T cell receptor delta chains below come from one sample, sequenced in a study of gammadelta T cells in human blood. TCRdb re-called the RT-PCR reads via CATT. Of about 790 delta-chain clones listed, around 51% are singletons. The sequenced sample was Vgamma9Vdelta2 gamma-delta T cells from infant blood. These receptors came from a human donor.

This chain uses TRDV2 with TRDJ3; 11 bases agree with TRDD3. The CDR3 runs to 26 residues. The germline gives CDR1 GEAIGNYY, CDR2 EKD. V dropped 0 bases and J dropped 0; count of bases not matched to a gene: 24. CDR3 amino acids: CACDTYWGISWDTRQMYSWDTRQMFF. The CDR3 bases are TGTGCCTGTGACACCTACTGGGGGATATCCTGGGACACCCGACAGATGTACTCCTGGGACACCCGACAGATGTTTTTC.

To note about this clone: The protein TCRdb gives is from a much larger clone and does not agree with this DNA's translation at residue 5, likely a read error; the protein shown here comes from the DNA. This chain uses TRDV2 with TRDJ1, with 11 bases matching TRDD3. CDR1 is GEAIGNYY and CDR2 is EKD in the germline V gene. V lost 3 bases, J lost 8 bases, and 16 bases stayed unmatched. The CDR3 extends over 17 amino acids. The CDR3 loop reads CACDHVLGDRPRGKLIF. The CDR3 region has the DNA TGTGCCTGTGACCACGTACTGGGGGATAGACCCCGGGGGAAACTCATCTTT.

Concerning this clone itself: A far larger clone is only one base removed, so a read error is likely. Other nucleotide sequences in the sample specify the same CDR3. The rearrangement uses TRDV2 and TRDJ3; TRDD3 matches 12 bases. CDR3 length equals 17 residues. Germline V gene lookup returns CDR1 GEAIGNYY and CDR2 EKD. DNA for the CDR3: TGTGCCTGTGACATCGTACTGGGGGATACCTCTACCCGTCAGATGTTTTTC. It codes for CACDIVLGDTSTRQMFF.

Remarks on this clone: This could be a read error, since a much larger clone is one nucleotide away. V gene TRDV2 combines with J gene TRDJ2; possible D gene TRDD3, 5 bases. There are 17 residues in the CDR3. Germline values: CDR1 GEAIGNYY, CDR2 EKD. The V gene lost 1 base and the J gene lost 6 bases, with 20 bases spanning the gap. Here the CDR3 DNA reads TGTGCCTGTGACACTTTAGCTCGGGGAAGACAGTCAGCACAACTCTTCTTT. It specifies CACDTLARGRQSAQLFF.

In this sample, this clone is large (0.1 to 1%). The rearrangement joins TRDV2 to TRDJ2, with TRDD3 matching over 13 bases. This CDR3 contains 18 residues. J gave up 4 bases and V 3 bases, and 10 bases lay outside the gene matches. Germline CDR1 and CDR2: GEAIGNYY and EKD. CDR3 bases: TGTGCCTGTGACCCCCTTTACTGGGGGATACGCGCGACAGCACAACTCTTCTTT. Translated: CACDPLYWGIRATAQLFF.

Regarding this clone: A far larger clone is just one base off, so this is likely a read error. The chain has TRDV2 and TRDJ4; 8 bases fit TRDD3. Germline assignment: CDR1 GEAIGNYY and CDR2 EKD. CDR3 size: 16 residues. The CDR3 nucleotides are TGTGCCTGTGACACCGTTGGGGGGAGGGATACGCGTCCCCGGATCTTT. This encodes CACDTVGGRDTRPRIF.

About this clone itself: Given a far larger clone just one base away, this is likely a sequencing read error. This chain uses TRDV2 with TRDJ1, with TRDD3 identical over 13 bases. The V gene's germline CDR1 is GEAIGNYY and CDR2 EKD. The CDR3 extends over 18 amino acids. The junction had 10 bases not matched to a gene; V was cut back by 3 bases and J by 1 base. DNA for the CDR3: TGTGCCTGTGACCCTCTACTGGGGGATACGCGGTTCACCGATAAACTCATCTTT. Translation: CACDPLLGDTRFTDKLIF.

As concerns this clone: This likely reflects a read error, since a far larger clone is one base away. This chain links TRDV2 with TRDJ1; 8 bases agree with TRDD3. The germline gives CDR1 GEAIGNYY, CDR2 EKD. This CDR3 comprises 14 residues. The junction had 2 bases not matched to a gene; V was cut back by 3 bases and J by 0 bases. CDR3 loop: CACDPLGDTDKLIF. For the CDR3, the DNA is TGTGCCTGTGACCCACTGGGGGACACCGATAAACTCATCTTT.

This clone is large by share. Other DNA sequences from this sample encode an identical CDR3 as well. The chain combines TRDV2 with TRDJ3; 7 nucleotides line up with TRDD3. The CDR3 is 17 amino acids. Trimming at V came to 3 bases and at J to 0 bases, leaving 4 bases not matched to a gene. Germline values: CDR1 GEAIGNYY, CDR2 EKD. The CDR3: CACDSTGDSWDTRQMFF. In DNA, the CDR3 is TGTGCCTGTGACTCTACTGGGGACTCCTGGGACACCCGACAGATGTTTTTC.

In regard to this clone: Possible read error: a much larger clone is one base away. The sample has other DNA sequences that encode this CDR3 too. The V and J genes are TRDV2 and TRDJ3; TRDD3 matches 11 bases. CDR3 length: 18 residues. Germline values: CDR1 GEAIGNYY, CDR2 EKD. The CDR3 DNA reads as TGTGCCTGTGACTACTGGGGGATAAGCTCCTGGGACACACGACAGATGTTTTTC. This sequence encodes CACDYWGISSWDTRQMFF.